This T cell receptor (beta chain) was retrieved from a study of blood T cells in healthy people across ages. With a J-beta primer mix and a sample-barcoded 5' primer, a second PCR ran 7 to 11 cycles. A minimum of 3 million CDR3-containing paired-end reads was obtained for each sample. TCRdb reprocessed the 5' RACE reads with MiXCR, giving one entry per CDR3 protein. The profile shows about 780,000 distinct CDR3 sequences, around 50% of them singletons. This clonotype has only a few counts. What it binds is unknown. CDR3 length equals 14 residues. Germline CDR1 and CDR2: DFQATT and SNEGSKA (reference sequence). Deletions cut 5 bases from V and 7 bases from J, with 19 bases between. Findings and caveats of the study: A strong correlation between TCR beta diversity and naive T cell percentage was seen. Whereas aged donors had fewer naive CD4+ cells, long-lived donors had more of them and higher diversity.

Sequencing input: blood. The chain carries TRBV20-1 and TRBJ2-3, with TRBD1 as a possible D gene (5 bases). The receptor comes from a man of 80 years or more in good health. CDR3 loop: CSAPTDRYSHTQYF. The CDR3 DNA reads TGCAGTGCTCCGACAGATAGGTACTCCCATACGCAGTATTTT.